The 2 T cell receptor beta chains below were found in one sample sequenced in a study of T cell changes during pregnancy in multiple sclerosis. This table comes from immunoSEQ multiplex PCR, and its TCRdb copy is limited to in-frame clones, with some not included. Altogether 88,000 or so clones are present, roughly 94% being singletons, with the ten largest covering roughly 2.5%. The sample in question was peripheral blood, obtained before pregnancy. These TCRs come from a female donor with multiple sclerosis, enrolled in a pregnancy study.

The chain links TRBV7-9 to TRBJ2-1, with D unresolved. The CDR3 is 13 residues long. In germline, CDR1 is SEHNR, CDR2 FQNEAQ (reference sequence). The V end lost 5 bases, the J end lost 6 bases, and 11 bases lay between the germline ends. The CDR3 DNA follows: TGTGCCAGCAGCACGACACAGTTCAATGAGCAGTTCTTC. Protein product: CASSTTQFNEQFF.

The chain combines TRBV13 with TRBJ2-2; 14 bases agree with TRBD2. The junction had 8 bases not matched to a gene; V was cut back by 5 bases and J by 6 bases. The germline V gene encodes CDR1 PRHDT and CDR2 FYEKMQ (reference sequence). This CDR3 has 17 amino acids. In DNA form, the CDR3 reads TGTGCCAGCAGCCCTACCGGGACTAGCGGGAGAGCCGGGGAGCTGTTTTTT. It translates to CASSPTGTSGRAGELFF.